This TCR beta chain was found in a study of post-analysis software for immune sequencing data. Overall study results and limits: A handful of TRBV segments occurring more often in patients than controls included TRBV5-6, TRBV5-1 and TRBV20-1.

This CDR3 has 14 amino acids. V lost 3 bases, J lost 5 bases, and 11 bases lay in between. The germline V gene encodes CDR1 SNHLY and CDR2 FYNNEI. With respect to this clonotype: The antigen is undetermined.

Sequencing libraries made from TCR beta cDNA carried unique molecular identifiers. One entry per CDR3 protein, called by TCRdb with MiXCR from the PCR reads. The sample records 750,000 to 900,000 distinct CDR3 sequences, around 45% being singletons. Specimen: blood. The clonotype was recovered from a girl aged 10 to 17 with multiple sclerosis. The chain has TRBV2 and TRBJ2-4, with D possibly being TRBD1 (5 bases). The CDR3 loop is CASSEVQGQNIQYF. CDR3 nucleotides: TGTGCCAGCAGTGAGGTCCAGGGCCAAAACATTCAGTACTTC.